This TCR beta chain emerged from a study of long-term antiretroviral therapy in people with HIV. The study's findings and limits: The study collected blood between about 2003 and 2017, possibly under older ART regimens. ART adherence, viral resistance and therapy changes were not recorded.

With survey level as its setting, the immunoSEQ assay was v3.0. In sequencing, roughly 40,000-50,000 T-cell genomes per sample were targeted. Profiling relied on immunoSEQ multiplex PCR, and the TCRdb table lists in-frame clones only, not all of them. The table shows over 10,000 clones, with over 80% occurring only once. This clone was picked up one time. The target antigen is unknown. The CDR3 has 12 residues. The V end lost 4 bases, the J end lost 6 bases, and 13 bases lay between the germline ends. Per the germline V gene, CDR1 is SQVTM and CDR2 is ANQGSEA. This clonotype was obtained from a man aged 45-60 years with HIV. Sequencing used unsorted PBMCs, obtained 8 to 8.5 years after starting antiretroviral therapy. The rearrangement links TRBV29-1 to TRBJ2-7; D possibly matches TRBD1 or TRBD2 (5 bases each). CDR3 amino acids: CSVGEGSPEQYF. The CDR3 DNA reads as TGCAGCGTTGGAGAGGGGAGCCCCGAGCAGTACTTC.